Each of the 27 T cell receptor beta chains below was sequenced from the same sample in a study of identical twins. One entry per CDR3 protein, called by TCRdb with MiXCR from the 5' RACE reads. In the table there are a few hundred thousand distinct CDR3 sequences, roughly an eighth of which are singletons. This same sample was also taken into another study, of yellow fever vaccine responses in identical twins.

The sample taken for sequencing was CD4+ T cells sorted from blood. The receptors originated from a woman younger than 30 in good health.

This clonotype was seen ten or more times. The rearrangement links TRBV3-1 to TRBJ2-7; D not resolved. The length of the CDR3 is 14 residues. V was cut by 1 base and J by 2 bases, with 9 bases left in between. Germline CDR1 reads LGHDT; CDR2 reads YNNKEL (reference sequence). As DNA, the CDR3 is TGTGCCAGCAGCCAAGGTAGGGTTACCTACGAGCAGTACTTC. It is translated as CASSQGRVTYEQYF.

The V and J genes are TRBV24-1 and TRBJ2-2, with TRBD1 identical over 7 bases. The germline V gene has CDR1 KGHDR and CDR2 SFDVKD. The CDR3 sequence is 16 residues long. J gave up 2 bases and V 3 bases, and 5 bases lay outside the gene matches. The DNA of the CDR3 is TGTGCCACCAGTGATCCGGGACAGACCAACACCGGGGAGCTGTTTTTT. It yields the protein CATSDPGQTNTGELFF.

This clonotype was seen many times. J is TRBJ2-1 and V is TRBV5-1, with TRBD2 identical over 9 bases. With 0 bases clipped from V and 6 bases from J, the junction kept 4 bases outside the gene matches. CDR1 and CDR2 from the germline V gene are SGHRS and YFSETQ. This CDR3 region has 15 residues. For the CDR3, the DNA is TGCGCCAGCAGCTTGGTTGCGGGAGGGATCAATGAGCAGTTCTTC. It translates to CASSLVAGGINEQFF.

The rearrangement uses TRBV28 and TRBJ2-1; 9 bases are a match to TRBD2. The trim removed 6 bases at V and 0 bases at J, leaving 15 bases unmatched. This CDR3 has 19 residues. CDR1 and CDR2 (germline): MDHEN, SYDVKM. The CDR3: CASSLLAGGPGASYNEQFF. DNA of the CDR3: TGTGCCAGCAGCCTACTGGCGGGAGGGCCTGGTGCCTCCTACAATGAGCAGTTCTTC.

This chain connects TRBV11-2 to TRBJ2-2, with 8 bases that match TRBD1. J lost 5 bases, V lost 1 base, and 3 bases had no gene match. This CDR3 has 15 residues. Germline values: CDR1 SGHAT, CDR2 FQNNGV. CDR3 DNA sequence: TGTGCCAGCAGCTTAGGGGACAGGACGACCGGGGAGCTGTTTTTT. Translated, it gives CASSLGDRTTGELFF.

This clonotype was observed many times. The J gene is TRBJ2-3, the V gene TRBV12-3 or TRBV12-4; TRBD1 matches at 8 bases. The CDR3 runs 15 residues. The V and J ends lost 7 bases and 0 bases, in that order; junction bases with no gene match: 6. The CDR3 nucleotides are TGTGCCAGCACAATAAGACAGGGGAGCACAGATACGCAGTATTTT. It specifies CASTIRQGSTDTQYF.

This clonotype showed up just a few times. Germline is not matched at one junction end, which may reflect a read error. This CDR3 reads CASSLDFSGANVLTF. CDR3 DNA sequence: TGTGCCAGCAGCTTAGACTTTTCTGGGGCCAACGTTCTGACTTTC. V is TRBV7-9 and J is TRBJ2-6; D possibly corresponds to TRBD1 (5 bases). The CDR3 runs 15 residues. CDR1 and CDR2 (germline): SEHNR, FQNEAQ (reference sequence).

This chain uses TRBV6-1 with TRBJ2-3; D is unclear. V lost 7 bases and J lost 2, with 16 bases in between. Germline V gene lookup returns CDR1 MNHNS and CDR2 SASEGT. There are 15 residues in the CDR3. This chain's CDR3 is CASTPGRPHTDTQYF. The CDR3 DNA sequence: TGTGCCAGCACCCCAGGACGGCCCCACACAGATACGCAGTATTTT.

This clonotype has only one observation. The V call is TRBV11-2, the J call TRBJ2-7; D ambiguous. V was shortened by 0 bases and J by 2 bases, with 8 bases between the two germline ends. Germline lookup yields CDR1 SGHAT and CDR2 FQNNGV. This CDR3 region has 14 residues. The CDR3 coding sequence is TGTGCCAGCAGCTTAGAAAGTATAACCTACGAGCAGTACTTC. It yields the protein CASSLESITYEQYF.

This clonotype came up a few times. The rearrangement uses TRBV27 and TRBJ1-1, with 10 bases aligning to TRBD1. There are 15 residues in the CDR3. Germline V CDR1 and CDR2: MNHEY, SMNVEV (reference sequence). J lost 3 bases, V lost 9 bases, and 10 bases had no gene match. The CDR3 nucleotides read TGTGCCAGTGGGGTCCGGACAGGGGGGGACACTGAAGCTTTCTTT. Residues: CASGVRTGGDTEAFF.

The rearrangement links TRBV20-1 to TRBJ2-3; tentative D call: TRBD1 (6 bases). CDR1 and CDR2 (germline): DFQATT, SNEGSKA (reference sequence). V lost 3 bases and J 4 bases, leaving 11 bases between the germline ends. The CDR3 sequence is 13 residues long. The CDR3 protein is CSASGQGPDTQYF. The CDR3 DNA follows: TGCAGTGCTAGTGGGCAGGGGCCAGATACGCAGTATTTT.

This clonotype has at least ten counts. The rearrangement links TRBV27 to TRBJ2-5, with D unresolved. The germline V gene encodes CDR1 MNHEY and CDR2 SMNVEV (reference sequence). The CDR3 is 14 amino acids. The V end lost 8 bases, the J end lost 7 bases, and 20 bases lay between the germline ends. In DNA, the CDR3 is TGTGCCAGCTCTCGTACTGGGCGACTTGTGACCCAGTACTTC. It translates to CASSRTGRLVTQYF.

This clonotype was counted only a few times. The J gene is TRBJ2-2, the V gene TRBV20-1; 13 bases fit TRBD2. Unmatched junction bases numbered 3, after V lost 2 bases and J lost 0 bases. The germline CDR1 and CDR2 sequences are DFQATT and SNEGSKA (reference sequence). The CDR3 runs 17 residues. Here the CDR3 reads CSARTGTSGANTGELFF. Written as DNA, the CDR3 is TGCAGTGCTAGAACCGGGACTAGCGGGGCGAACACCGGGGAGCTGTTTTTT.

The V call is TRBV5-1, the J call TRBJ2-5, with D perhaps matching TRBD2 (5 bases). V lost 1 base and J 5 bases, leaving 12 bases between the germline ends. The V gene's germline CDR1 is SGHRS and CDR2 YFSETQ. There are 14 residues in the CDR3. The CDR3 sequence: CASSLSGNKETQYF. The CDR3 DNA reads as TGCGCCAGCAGCTTGTCCGGGAACAAGGAGACCCAGTACTTC.

The chain links TRBV11-2 to TRBJ2-3, with a possible D match to TRBD2 (6 bases). The CDR3 is 15 amino acids. The germline V and J ends were trimmed by 2 bases and 7 bases, with 16 bases remaining between them. Germline V lookup: CDR1 SGHAT, CDR2 FQNNGV. This chain's CDR3 is CASSLSGTPMYTQYF. The CDR3 DNA follows: TGTGCCAGCAGCTTATCGGGGACTCCCATGTATACGCAGTATTTT.

The J gene is TRBJ1-4, the V gene TRBV6-1; D remains ambiguous. V was shortened by 6 bases and J by 7 bases, with 18 bases between the two germline ends. Germline-derived CDR1 and CDR2 are MNHNS and SASEGT. CDR3 length: 15 residues. The chain's CDR3 is CASSTSAISVEKLFF. CDR3 nucleotide sequence: TGTGCCAGCAGCACAAGTGCGATCTCCGTTGAAAAACTGTTTTTT.

This clonotype came up many times. The chain carries TRBV4-1 and TRBJ2-3; 11 positions agree with TRBD2. CDR1 is MGHRA and CDR2 is YSYEKL in the germline V gene. The CDR3 has 15 residues. V gave up 2 bases and J gave up 7 bases; unmatched junction bases: 5. The CDR3 DNA follows: TGCGCCAGCAGCCAACTGGGACTAGCGGCCAATACGCAGTATTTT. Protein product: CASSQLGLAANTQYF.

The chain couples TRBV19 to TRBJ2-1; TRBD2 might be the D (5 bases). V lost 7 bases and J lost 0, with 10 bases in between. This CDR3 is 14 amino acids long. Germline-derived CDR1 and CDR2 are LNHDA and SQIVND (reference sequence). The CDR3 sequence is CASIDGNSYNEQFF. The DNA of the CDR3 is TGTGCCAGTATTGACGGGAACTCCTACAATGAGCAGTTCTTC.

This clonotype was detected a few times. This sequence joins TRBV6-2 or TRBV6-3 and TRBJ2-7, with a tentative D call TRBD1 (5 bases). The CDR3 runs to 14 residues. V shed 6 bases and J shed 2 bases, with 14 bases lying between them. In germline, CDR1 is MNHEY, CDR2 SVGEGT. CDR3 region: CASRDIGATYEQYF. CDR3 DNA: TGTGCCAGCAGGGACATCGGCGCAACCTACGAGCAGTACTTC.

This clonotype appeared a few times. The chain employs TRBV7-2 and TRBJ2-7; the match to TRBD1 covers 7 bases. V lost 0 bases and J lost 5; bases outside the gene matches: 7. This CDR3 contains 15 residues. CDR1 is SGHTA, CDR2 FQGNSA, per germline. As DNA, the CDR3 is TGTGCCAGCAGCTTAGCGTGGACAGGTGGGGACGAGCAGTACTTC. Protein product: CASSLAWTGGDEQYF.

The table lists this clonotype with many counts. V and J are TRBV29-1 and TRBJ2-7; D gene ambiguous. The CDR3 has 13 amino acids. The germline CDR1 and CDR2 sequences are SQVTM and ANQGSEA. Trimming removed 7 bases at V and 2 bases at J, with 15 bases between. The CDR3 spells CSGNRASPYEQYF. The DNA of the CDR3 is TGCAGCGGGAACCGGGCTTCACCCTACGAGCAGTACTTC.

Many counts were recorded for this clonotype. This CDR3 is CSVLTGTDTQYF. DNA of the CDR3: TGCAGCGTTTTGACGGGGACAGATACGCAGTATTTT. The V call is TRBV29-1, the J call TRBJ2-3, with D tentatively TRBD2 (5 bases). CDR1 and CDR2 (germline): SQVTM, ANQGSEA. Trimming took 5 bases from V and 3 from J, leaving 9 bases between them. The CDR3 is 12 amino acids.

This chain connects TRBV29-1 to TRBJ2-1; 9 bases are shared with TRBD2. V lost 4 bases and J lost 9; bases outside the gene matches: 10. Germline CDR1 and CDR2: SQVTM and ANQGSEA. This CDR3 is 14 amino acids long. CDR3 coding DNA: TGCAGCGTTGGTCTAGCGGGAAGGTTAGGTGAGCAGTTCTTC. Translated: CSVGLAGRLGEQFF.

This clonotype was counted only a few times. This chain connects TRBV24-1 to TRBJ2-7; D unclear. The CDR3 has 13 residues. Germline-derived CDR1 and CDR2 are KGHDR and SFDVKD. V shed 3 bases and J shed 5 bases, with 10 bases lying between them. CDR3 in DNA: TGTGCCACCAGTGATATTATCCGGAACGAGCAGTACTTC. This encodes CATSDIIRNEQYF.

Only a few counts were recorded for this clonotype. The gene calls are TRBV12-3 or TRBV12-4 and TRBJ2-7; 9 bases map to TRBD1. The CDR3 contains 15 residues. V gave up 5 bases and J gave up 3 bases; unmatched junction bases: 8. The CDR3 nucleotides are TGTGCCAGCAGTAACCGGGACAGGGCAATCTACGAGCAGTACTTC. Its translation: CASSNRDRAIYEQYF.

The chain combines TRBV6-2 or TRBV6-3 with TRBJ2-7; 8 bases match TRBD2. The germline V gene has CDR1 MNHEY and CDR2 SVGEGT. This CDR3 is 15 amino acids long. With 6 bases clipped from V and 1 base from J, the junction kept 8 bases outside the gene matches. CDR3 protein: CASRTSGRGSYEQYF. For the CDR3, the DNA is TGTGCCAGCAGAACTTCCGGGAGGGGATCCTACGAGCAGTACTTC.

Many counts were recorded for this clonotype. This sequence joins TRBV28 and TRBJ2-7; D gene ambiguous. This CDR3 has 16 residues. Germline CDR1 is MDHEN and CDR2 is SYDVKM. Trimming took off 7 bases at V and 3 bases at J, with 22 bases between the two ends. The CDR3 loop reads CASIGTDLTSFYEQYF. As DNA, the CDR3 is TGTGCCAGCATCGGAACAGACCTCACTTCTTTCTACGAGCAGTACTTC.